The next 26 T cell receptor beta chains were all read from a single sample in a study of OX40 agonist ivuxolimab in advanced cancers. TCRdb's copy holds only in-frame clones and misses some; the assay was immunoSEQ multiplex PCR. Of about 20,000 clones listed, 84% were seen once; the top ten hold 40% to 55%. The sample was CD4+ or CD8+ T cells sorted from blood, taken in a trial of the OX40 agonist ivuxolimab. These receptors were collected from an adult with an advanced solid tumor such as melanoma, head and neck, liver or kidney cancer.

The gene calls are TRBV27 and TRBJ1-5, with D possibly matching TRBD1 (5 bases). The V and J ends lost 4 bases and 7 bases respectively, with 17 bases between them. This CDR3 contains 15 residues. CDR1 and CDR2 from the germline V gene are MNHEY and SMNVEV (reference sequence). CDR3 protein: CASSSGTSVSQPQHF. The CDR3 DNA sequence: TGTGCCAGCAGTTCCGGGACGTCGGTCAGCCAGCCCCAGCATTTT.

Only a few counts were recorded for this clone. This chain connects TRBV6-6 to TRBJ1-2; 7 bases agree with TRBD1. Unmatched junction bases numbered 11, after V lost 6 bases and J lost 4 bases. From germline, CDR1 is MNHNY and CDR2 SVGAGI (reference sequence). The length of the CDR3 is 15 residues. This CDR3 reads CASSYGDSRFYGYTF. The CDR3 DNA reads TGTGCCAGCAGCTACGGGGACAGTCGTTTCTATGGCTACACCTTC.

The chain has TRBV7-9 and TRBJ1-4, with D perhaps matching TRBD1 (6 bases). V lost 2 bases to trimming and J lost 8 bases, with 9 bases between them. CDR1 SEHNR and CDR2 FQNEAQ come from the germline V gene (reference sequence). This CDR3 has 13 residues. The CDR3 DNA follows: TGTGCCAGCAGCTTAACAGGGCACGAAAAACTGTTTTTT. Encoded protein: CASSLTGHEKLFF.

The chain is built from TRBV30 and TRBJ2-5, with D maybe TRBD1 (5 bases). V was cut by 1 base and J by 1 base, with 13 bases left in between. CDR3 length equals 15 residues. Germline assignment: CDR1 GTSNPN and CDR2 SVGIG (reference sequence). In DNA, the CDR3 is TGTGCCTGGAGTGGATACGGACAAATCCAAGAGACCCAGTACTTC. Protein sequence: CAWSGYGQIQETQYF.

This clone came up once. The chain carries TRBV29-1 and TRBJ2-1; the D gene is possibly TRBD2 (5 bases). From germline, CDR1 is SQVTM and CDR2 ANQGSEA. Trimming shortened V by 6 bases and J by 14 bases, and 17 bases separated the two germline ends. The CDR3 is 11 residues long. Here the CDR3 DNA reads TGCAGCGTCCCCGAGGGCAAAACGAAGTTCTTC. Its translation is CSVPEGKTKFF.

The CDR3 DNA sequence: TGTGCCAGCAGCCCCTTAGCGGGGGGGCCCAACAATGAGCAGTTCTTC. Translation: CASSPLAGGPNNEQFF. V is TRBV7-8 and J is TRBJ2-1, with 11 bases matching TRBD2. Germline V lookup: CDR1 SGHVS, CDR2 FQNEAQ. Trimming at V came to 5 bases and at J to 5 bases, leaving 8 bases not matched to a gene. There are 16 residues in the CDR3.

CDR3 nucleotides: TGTGCCAGTAGTATTGACGCCAGACCCCACTACGAGCAGTACTTC. Protein: CASSIDARPHYEQYF. The rearrangement joins TRBV19 to TRBJ2-7; D call uncertain. Germline V gene data show CDR1 as LNHDA and CDR2 as SQIVND (reference sequence). V dropped 3 bases and J dropped 3 bases, with 15 bases sitting between them. The CDR3 consists of 15 residues.

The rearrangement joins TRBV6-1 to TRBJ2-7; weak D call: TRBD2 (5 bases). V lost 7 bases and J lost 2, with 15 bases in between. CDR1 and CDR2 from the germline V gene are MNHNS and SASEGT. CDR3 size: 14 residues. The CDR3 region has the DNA TGTGCCAGCATCGGGGTAGGGTCCCCCTACGAGCAGTACTTC. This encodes CASIGVGSPYEQYF.

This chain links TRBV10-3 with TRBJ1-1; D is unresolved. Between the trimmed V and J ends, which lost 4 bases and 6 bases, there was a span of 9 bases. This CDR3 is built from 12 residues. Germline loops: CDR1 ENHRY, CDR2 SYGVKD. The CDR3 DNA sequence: TGTGCCATCAGTGGGGAAAGACCTGAAGCTTTCTTT. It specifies CAISGERPEAFF.

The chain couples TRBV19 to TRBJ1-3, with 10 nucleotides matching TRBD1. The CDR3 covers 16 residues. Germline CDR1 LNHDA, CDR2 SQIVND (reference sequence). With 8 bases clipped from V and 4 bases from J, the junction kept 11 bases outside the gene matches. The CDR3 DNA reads TGTGCCAGTGAGCCGACAGGGGGCGCAGGAGGAAACACCATATATTTT. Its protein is CASEPTGGAGGNTIYF.

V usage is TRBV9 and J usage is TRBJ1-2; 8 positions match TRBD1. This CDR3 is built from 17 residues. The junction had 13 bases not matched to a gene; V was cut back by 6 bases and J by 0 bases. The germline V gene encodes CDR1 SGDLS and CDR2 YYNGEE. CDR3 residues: CASTQGAGGTSNYGYTF. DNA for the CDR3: TGTGCCAGCACGCAGGGGGCAGGGGGTACTTCTAACTATGGCTACACCTTC. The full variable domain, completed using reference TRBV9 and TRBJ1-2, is DSGVTQTPKHLITATGQRVTLRCSPRSGDLSVYWYQQSLDQGLQFLIQYYNGEERAKGNILERFSAQQFPDLHSELNLSSLELGDSALYFCASTQGAGGTSNYGYTFGSGTRLTVV.

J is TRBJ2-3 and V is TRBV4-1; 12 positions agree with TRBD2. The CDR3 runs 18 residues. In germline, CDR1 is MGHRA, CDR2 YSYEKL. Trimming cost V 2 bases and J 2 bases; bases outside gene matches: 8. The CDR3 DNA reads TGCGCCAGCAGCCAAACTAGCGGGGGGCGGTGGATCACAGATACGCAGTATTTT. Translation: CASSQTSGGRWITDTQYF.

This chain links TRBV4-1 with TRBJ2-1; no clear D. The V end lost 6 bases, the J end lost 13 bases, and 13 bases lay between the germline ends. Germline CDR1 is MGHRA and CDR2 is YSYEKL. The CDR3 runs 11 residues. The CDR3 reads CASSLVGTQFF. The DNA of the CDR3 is TGCGCCAGCAGTTTGGTGGGAACTCAGTTCTTC.

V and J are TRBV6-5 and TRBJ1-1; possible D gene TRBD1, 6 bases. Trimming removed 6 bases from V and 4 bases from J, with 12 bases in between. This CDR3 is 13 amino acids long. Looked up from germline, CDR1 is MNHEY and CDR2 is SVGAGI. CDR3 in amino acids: CASSDGTTTEAFF. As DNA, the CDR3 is TGTGCCAGCAGCGACGGGACAACCACTGAAGCTTTCTTT.

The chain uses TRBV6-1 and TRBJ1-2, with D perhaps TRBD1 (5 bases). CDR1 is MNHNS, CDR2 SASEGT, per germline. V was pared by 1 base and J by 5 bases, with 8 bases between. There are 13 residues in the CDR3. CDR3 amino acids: CASSEVSGYGYTF. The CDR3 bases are TGTGCCAGCAGTGAAGTATCAGGGTATGGCTACACCTTC.

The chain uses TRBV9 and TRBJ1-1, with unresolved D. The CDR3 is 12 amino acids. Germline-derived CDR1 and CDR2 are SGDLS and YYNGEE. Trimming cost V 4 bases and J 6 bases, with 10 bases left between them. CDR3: CASSPSSSEAFF. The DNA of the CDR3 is TGTGCCAGCAGCCCAAGCTCTTCTGAAGCTTTCTTT.

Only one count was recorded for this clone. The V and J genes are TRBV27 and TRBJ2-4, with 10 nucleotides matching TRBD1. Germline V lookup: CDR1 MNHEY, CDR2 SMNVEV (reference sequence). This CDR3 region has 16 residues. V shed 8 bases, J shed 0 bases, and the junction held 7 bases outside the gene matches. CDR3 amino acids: CASSGQGGVAKNIQYF. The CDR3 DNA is TGTGCCAGCTCAGGACAGGGGGGAGTAGCCAAAAACATTCAGTACTTC.

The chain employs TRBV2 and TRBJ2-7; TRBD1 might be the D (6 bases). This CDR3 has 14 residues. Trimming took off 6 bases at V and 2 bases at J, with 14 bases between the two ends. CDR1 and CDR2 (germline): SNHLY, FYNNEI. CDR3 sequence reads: CASRDTHRAYEQYF. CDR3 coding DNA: TGTGCCAGCAGAGACACCCACAGGGCCTACGAGCAGTACTTC.

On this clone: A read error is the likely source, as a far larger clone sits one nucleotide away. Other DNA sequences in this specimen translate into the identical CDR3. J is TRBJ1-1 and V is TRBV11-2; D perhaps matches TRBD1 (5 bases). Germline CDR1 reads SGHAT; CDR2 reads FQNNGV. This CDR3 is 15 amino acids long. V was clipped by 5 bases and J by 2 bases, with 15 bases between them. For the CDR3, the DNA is TGTGCCAGCAGCGCAAGCGGGGACGGTAACACTGAAGCTTTCTTT. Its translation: CASSASGDGNTEAFF.

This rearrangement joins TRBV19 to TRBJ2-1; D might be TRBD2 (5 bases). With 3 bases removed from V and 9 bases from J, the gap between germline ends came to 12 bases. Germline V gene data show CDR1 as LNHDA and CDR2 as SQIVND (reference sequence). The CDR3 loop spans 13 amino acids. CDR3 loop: CASSIGSASEQFF. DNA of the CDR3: TGTGCCAGTAGTATCGGTAGCGCCTCTGAGCAGTTCTTC.

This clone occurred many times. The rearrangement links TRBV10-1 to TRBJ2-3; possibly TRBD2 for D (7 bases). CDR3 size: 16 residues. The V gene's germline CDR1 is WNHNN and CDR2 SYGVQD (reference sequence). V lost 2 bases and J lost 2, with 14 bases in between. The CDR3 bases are TGCGCCAGCAGTGAGGCTGGGGGGGGCTTCACAGATACGCAGTATTTT. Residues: CASSEAGGGFTDTQYF.

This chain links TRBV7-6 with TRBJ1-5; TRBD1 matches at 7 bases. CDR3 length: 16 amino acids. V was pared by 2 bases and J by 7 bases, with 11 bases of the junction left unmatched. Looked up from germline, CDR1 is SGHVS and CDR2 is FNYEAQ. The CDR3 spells CASSLTGQVLGQPQHF. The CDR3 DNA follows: TGTGCCAGCAGCTTAACCGGACAGGTCCTGGGGCAGCCCCAGCATTTT. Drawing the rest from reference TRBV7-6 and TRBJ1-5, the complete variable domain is GAGVSQSPRYKVTKRGQDVALRCDPISGHVSLYWYRQALGQGPEFLTYFNYEAQQDKSGLPNDRFSAERPEGSISTLTIQRTEQRDSAMYRCASSLTGQVLGQPQHFGDGTRLSIL.

This CDR3 is CASTPSPSYGYTF. The CDR3 region has the DNA TGTGCCAGCACCCCGAGCCCTTCCTATGGCTACACCTTC. V and J are TRBV11-2 and TRBJ1-2; unclear D gene. The length of the CDR3 is 13 residues. Between the trimmed V and J ends, which lost 7 bases and 4 bases, there was a span of 13 bases. From germline, CDR1 is SGHAT and CDR2 FQNNGV.

The CDR3 here is CASSFAGTSGGQPQHF. The CDR3 DNA reads as TGTGCCAGCAGTTTCGCCGGGACTTCAGGGGGTCAGCCCCAGCATTTT. The chain couples TRBV28 to TRBJ1-5; 7 bases fit TRBD1. CDR3 size: 16 residues. The V and J ends lost 3 bases and 6 bases, in that order; junction bases with no gene match: 11. Germline CDR1 and CDR2: MDHEN and SYDVKM. The entire variable domain, with the rest obtained from reference TRBV28 and TRBJ1-5, is as follows: DVKVTQSSRYLVKRTGEKVFLECVQDMDHENMFWYRQDPGLGLRLIYFSYDVKMKEKGDIPEGYSVSREKKERFSLILESASTNQTSMYLCASSFAGTSGGQPQHFGDGTRLSIL.

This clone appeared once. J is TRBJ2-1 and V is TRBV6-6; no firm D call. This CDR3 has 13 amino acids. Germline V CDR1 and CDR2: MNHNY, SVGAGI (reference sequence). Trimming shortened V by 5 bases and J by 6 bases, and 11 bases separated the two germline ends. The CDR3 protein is CASSSPGINEQFF. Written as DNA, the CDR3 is TGTGCCAGCAGTAGTCCTGGTATCAATGAGCAGTTCTTC.

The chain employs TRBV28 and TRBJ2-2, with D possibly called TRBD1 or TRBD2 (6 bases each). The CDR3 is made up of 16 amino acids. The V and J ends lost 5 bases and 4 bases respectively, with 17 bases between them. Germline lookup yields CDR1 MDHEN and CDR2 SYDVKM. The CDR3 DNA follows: TGTGCCAGCAGTCTCCGAGGGGGGCGGGGCACCGGGGAGCTGTTTTTT. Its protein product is CASSLRGGRGTGELFF.